These 26 T cell receptor beta chains were all obtained from the same sample, sequenced in a study of lung T cells in sarcoidosis with Löfgren's syndrome. TCRdb redid the calling of the reads with MiXCR, one entry per CDR3 protein. The data hold 2,200 or so distinct CDR3 sequences, with about a fifth observed a single time. Sequencing was performed on CD4+ T cells from bronchoalveolar lavage. The receptors here all came from a human donor with sarcoidosis (Löfgren's syndrome or another form), or a control subject (not recorded which).

Note on this clonotype: The junction does not match germline at one end; this may be a read error. The rearrangement links TRBV7-9 to TRBJ1-4; TRBD1 matches at 8 bases. Germline V gene lookup returns CDR1 SEHNR and CDR2 FQNEAQ (reference sequence). The CDR3 covers 15 residues. CDR3 region: CASSSTQGVLEKLLF. The CDR3 region has the DNA TGTGCCAGCAGCTCCACACAGGGGGTGCTTGAAAAACTACTTTTT.

This clonotype was counted between two and nine times. The rearrangement joins TRBV30 to TRBJ2-7, with unresolved D. The CDR3 covers 12 residues. Germline V gives CDR1 GTSNPN, CDR2 SVGIG (reference sequence). V was cut by 2 bases and J by 1 base, with 6 bases left in between. CDR3 residues: CAWSPGSYEQYF. For the CDR3, the DNA is TGTGCCTGGAGTCCTGGGTCCTACGAGCAGTACTTC.

This clonotype is labeled as medium-sized. V gene TRBV6-6 combines with J gene TRBJ2-3, with TRBD2 as a possible D gene (5 bases). V was pared by 0 bases and J by 5 bases, with 9 bases between. The germline V gene encodes CDR1 MNHNY and CDR2 SVGAGI (reference sequence). This CDR3 has 14 amino acids. Here the CDR3 reads CASSYSEEGDTQYF. The CDR3 DNA is TGTGCCAGCAGTTACTCGGAGGAAGGAGATACGCAGTATTTT.

This clonotype appeared many times. CDR3 nucleotides: TGCAGTGCTAGGGCGGGGGGGCCGAGCGGGGAGCTGTTTTTT. This encodes CSARAGGPSGELFF. V usage is TRBV20-1 and J usage is TRBJ2-2; the match to TRBD2 covers 9 bases. This CDR3 region has 14 residues. After removal of 3 bases from V and 7 bases from J, the junction contained 6 bases not matched to a gene. CDR1 is DFQATT, CDR2 SNEGSKA, per germline (reference sequence).

By sample share, this clonotype is medium-sized. The rearrangement joins TRBV20-1 to TRBJ2-1, with D perhaps matching TRBD1 (6 bases). CDR1 and CDR2 (germline): DFQATT, SNEGSKA (reference sequence). The ends were cut back, 0 bases at V and 4 bases at J, with 13 bases in the middle. The CDR3 consists of 15 residues. CDR3 loop: CSARDLRDNYNEQFF. Here the CDR3 DNA reads TGCAGTGCTAGAGATCTCAGGGACAATTACAATGAGCAGTTCTTC.

There are many counts of this clonotype. The gene calls are TRBV12-3 or TRBV12-4 and TRBJ2-7, with D maybe TRBD2 (5 bases). This CDR3 is 23 amino acids long. V dropped 2 bases and J dropped 1 base, with 36 bases sitting between them. This CDR3 is CASSLRPRGTITPEVSLSYEQYF. CDR3 DNA sequence: TGTGCCAGCAGTTTAAGGCCTCGGGGAACAATCACCCCGGAAGTATCCCTATCCTACGAGCAGTACTTC.

By frequency in the sample, this clonotype is medium-sized. The V and J genes are TRBV7-9 and TRBJ2-3; D is uncertain. Germline CDR1 and CDR2: SEHNR and FQNEAQ (reference sequence). V was clipped by 1 base and J by 3 bases, with 14 bases between them. This CDR3 contains 16 residues. The chain's CDR3 is CASSLGPGLGTDTQYF. The CDR3 nucleotides read TGTGCCAGCAGCTTAGGCCCAGGCCTAGGAACAGATACGCAGTATTTT.

This clonotype has a count of ten or more. This chain links TRBV3-1 with TRBJ2-7; weak D call: TRBD1 (5 bases). Germline values: CDR1 LGHDT, CDR2 YNNKEL (reference sequence). Trimming took off 2 bases at V and 7 bases at J, with 18 bases between the two ends. CDR3 length: 15 amino acids. CDR3 sequence: CASSQHLTVRQEQYF. The CDR3 bases are TGTGCCAGCAGCCAACACCTGACAGTTCGGCAAGAGCAGTACTTC.

This clonotype was detected many times. V is TRBV5-5 and J is TRBJ1-2; unclear D gene. The CDR3 runs 17 residues. Germline CDR1 reads SGHKS; CDR2 reads YYEKEE (reference sequence). Trimming removed 4 bases at V and 4 bases at J, with 23 bases between. CDR3 in amino acids: CASSPRSHGTTAYGYTF. CDR3 DNA sequence: TGTGCCAGCAGCCCTCGGTCACATGGAACGACCGCCTATGGCTACACCTTC.

This clonotype is classed as large. The CDR3 coding sequence is TGTGCCAGCAGCTTAAACGGGGGCTATGGCTACACCTTC. Its translation is CASSLNGGYGYTF. The chain joins TRBV7-3 to TRBJ1-2; a weak D match, TRBD1 (5 bases). This CDR3 is 13 amino acids long. The V gene's germline CDR1 is SGHTA and CDR2 FQGTGA. The V end was cut by 1 base, the J end by 4 bases, with 7 bases between.

In this sample, this clonotype turned up many times. This sequence joins TRBV9 and TRBJ2-7; D possibly matches TRBD1 or TRBD2 (5 bases each). The V gene's germline CDR1 is SGDLS and CDR2 YYNGEE. The CDR3 runs 14 residues. The V end was cut by 1 base, the J end by 4 bases, with 12 bases between. The CDR3 sequence is CASSVSLGEYEQYF. CDR3 coding DNA: TGTGCCAGCAGCGTAAGCTTGGGGGAGTACGAGCAGTACTTC.

In this sample, this clonotype is medium-sized. The CDR3 is CAISEGQAEAGYTF. DNA of the CDR3: TGTGCCATCAGTGAGGGGCAGGCTGAAGCTGGCTACACCTTC. The chain carries TRBV10-3 and TRBJ1-2; no clear D. V lost 2 bases and J 7 bases, leaving 14 bases between the germline ends. The CDR3 spans 14 residues. The germline gives CDR1 ENHRY, CDR2 SYGVKD.

This clonotype is labeled as large. DNA of the CDR3: TGTGCCAGCAGCTTAAGTCAGTCGAACACTGAAGCTTTCTTT. Translated, it gives CASSLSQSNTEAFF. The chain employs TRBV7-3 and TRBJ1-1; D is uncertain. V was pared by 1 base and J by 1 base, with 7 bases between. CDR1 and CDR2 (germline): SGHTA, FQGTGA. There are 14 residues in the CDR3.

About this clonotype itself: This may be a read error, as it is one base from a much larger clone. The genes are TRBV19 and TRBJ2-3; 8 bases align to TRBD2. This CDR3 spans 16 amino acids. Per germline, CDR1 LNHDA and CDR2 SQIVND (reference sequence). DNA for the CDR3: TGTGCCAGTAGTCCAAGGAGCGGGAGAGGCACAGATGCGCAGTATTTT. This translates into CASSPRSGRGTDAQYF.

The chain couples TRBV28 to TRBJ2-3; D might be TRBD2 (6 bases). Germline CDR1 is MDHEN and CDR2 is SYDVKM. The V and J ends lost 8 bases and 2 bases respectively, with 20 bases between them. The CDR3 length is 16 residues. The CDR3 spells CASGPQIADLTDTQYF. CDR3 bases: TGTGCCAGCGGACCCCAGATAGCGGACCTCACAGATACGCAGTATTTT.

Sample share makes this clonotype medium-sized. The V and J genes are TRBV4-1 and TRBJ1-1, with D unresolved. CDR3 size: 14 residues. Germline V gives CDR1 MGHRA, CDR2 YSYEKL. The V end lost 0 bases, the J end lost 0 bases, and 5 bases lay between the germline ends. The CDR3 region has the DNA TGCGCCAGCAGCCAAGAACGGTTGAACACTGAAGCTTTCTTT. Its protein product is CASSQERLNTEAFF.

Sample share makes this clonotype medium-sized. The CDR3 loop is CASKDGVKDTQYF. The CDR3 DNA reads TGTGCCAGCAAGGACGGGGTCAAAGATACGCAGTATTTT. This chain links TRBV7-9 with TRBJ2-3, with D possibly TRBD2 on 5 matching bases. CDR3 length equals 13 residues. Looked up from germline, CDR1 is SEHNR and CDR2 is FQNEAQ (reference sequence). V was trimmed by 7 bases and J by 5 bases, leaving 13 bases between them.

This clonotype showed up many times. This chain joins TRBV7-2 and TRBJ2-1; no reliable D call. Germline values: CDR1 SGHTA, CDR2 FQGNSA. The CDR3 consists of 14 residues. V was cut by 1 base and J by 0 bases, with 4 bases left in between. For the CDR3, the DNA is TGTGCCAGCAGCTTAGAGAGCTCCTACAATGAGCAGTTCTTC. Translating gives CASSLESSYNEQFF.

This clonotype was recorded many times. The rearrangement uses TRBV5-4 and TRBJ1-1, with unresolved D. The V and J ends lost 4 bases and 1 base respectively, with 17 bases between them. The germline V gene has CDR1 SGHNT and CDR2 YYREEE (reference sequence). The CDR3 length is 16 residues. The CDR3 bases are TGTGCCAGCAGCAGGCAAGGGTTGGGAACGAACACTGAAGCTTTCTTT. This encodes CASSRQGLGTNTEAFF.

This clonotype is labeled large. The rearrangement links TRBV20-1 to TRBJ2-3; 11 positions agree with TRBD2. V trimming: 8 bases; J trimming: 0 bases; junction bases outside the gene matches: 10. CDR3 length: 16 amino acids. Germline CDR1 DFQATT, CDR2 SNEGSKA (reference sequence). The CDR3, as DNA: TGCAGTTCGGGACTAGCGGAGGCCCTTAGCACAGATACGCAGTATTTT. It codes for CSSGLAEALSTDTQYF.

This clonotype was detected many times. The chain links TRBV5-4 to TRBJ2-7, with 7 bases lining up with TRBD2. The CDR3 spans 13 residues. Trimming took 3 bases from V and 7 from J; bases not matched to a gene: 7. CDR1 is SGHNT, CDR2 YYREEE, per germline (reference sequence). CDR3 DNA sequence: TGTGCCAGCAGCTGGGACTACAGCAGAGAGCAGTACTTC. It specifies CASSWDYSREQYF.

This clonotype has at least ten counts. V gene TRBV5-4 combines with J gene TRBJ1-1; the match to TRBD1 covers 9 bases. From germline, CDR1 is SGHNT and CDR2 YYREEE (reference sequence). J gave up 5 bases and V 4 bases, and 9 bases lay outside the gene matches. This CDR3 region has 15 residues. CDR3 DNA sequence: TGTGCCAGCAGCGTTGGGACAGGGAGAGGTACTGAAGCTTTCTTT. It yields the protein CASSVGTGRGTEAFF.

In its sample, this clonotype is large. J is TRBJ1-1 and V is TRBV6-2 or TRBV6-3, with 12 bases matching TRBD1. The CDR3 consists of 14 residues. CDR1 and CDR2 from the germline V gene are MNHEY and SVGEGT. V was clipped by 7 bases and J by 6 bases; unmatched bases: 6. CDR3: CASTEGQGAAEAFF. CDR3 in DNA: TGTGCCAGCACCGAGGGACAGGGGGCCGCTGAAGCTTTCTTT.

In its sample, this clonotype ranks as large (0.1 to 1%). The chain carries TRBV4-1 and TRBJ2-1; TRBD1 matches 8 bases. V gave up 1 base and J gave up 7 bases; unmatched junction bases: 3. Germline CDR1 and CDR2: MGHRA and YSYEKL. The CDR3 is 14 amino acids. The CDR3 protein is CASSQGGQGNEQFF. The CDR3 DNA reads TGCGCCAGCAGCCAAGGAGGACAGGGAAATGAGCAGTTCTTC.

By frequency in the sample, this clonotype is medium-sized. The chain joins TRBV7-2 to TRBJ1-1; no clear D gene. This CDR3 spans 14 amino acids. The germline gives CDR1 SGHTA, CDR2 FQGNSA. The ends were cut back, 6 bases at V and 1 base at J, with 12 bases in the middle. The CDR3 reads CASRPGRANTEAFF. The CDR3 DNA reads TGTGCCAGCAGGCCAGGACGGGCGAACACTGAAGCTTTCTTT.

By share of the sample, this clonotype is medium-sized. CDR3 sequence: CASSLMGATEAFF. DNA for the CDR3: TGTGCCAGCAGCTTAATGGGGGCCACTGAAGCTTTCTTT. The J gene is TRBJ1-1, the V gene TRBV7-2; D is perhaps TRBD1 (6 bases). The V gene lost 2 bases and the J gene lost 4 bases, with 8 bases spanning the gap. CDR3 length: 13 amino acids. In germline, CDR1 is SGHTA, CDR2 FQGNSA.